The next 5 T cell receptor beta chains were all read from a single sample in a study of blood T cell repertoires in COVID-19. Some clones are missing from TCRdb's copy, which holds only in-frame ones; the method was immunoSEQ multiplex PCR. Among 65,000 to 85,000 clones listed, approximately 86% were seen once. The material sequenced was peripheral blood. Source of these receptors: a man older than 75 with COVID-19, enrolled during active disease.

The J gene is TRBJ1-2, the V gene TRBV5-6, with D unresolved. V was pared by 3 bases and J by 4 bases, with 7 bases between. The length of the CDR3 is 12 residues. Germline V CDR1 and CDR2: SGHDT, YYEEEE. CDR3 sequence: CASSSDIYGYTF. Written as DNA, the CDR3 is TGTGCCAGCAGCTCCGACATCTATGGCTACACCTTC.

The CDR3 coding sequence is TGTGCCAGCAGCTTAGGGGGGACCCAAGAGACCCAGTACTTC. Translation: CASSLGGTQETQYF. This rearrangement joins TRBV7-3 to TRBJ2-5, with D possibly matching TRBD2 (6 bases). V was cut by 2 bases and J by 1 base, with 8 bases left in between. Germline V gives CDR1 SGHTA, CDR2 FQGTGA. The CDR3 totals 14 residues.

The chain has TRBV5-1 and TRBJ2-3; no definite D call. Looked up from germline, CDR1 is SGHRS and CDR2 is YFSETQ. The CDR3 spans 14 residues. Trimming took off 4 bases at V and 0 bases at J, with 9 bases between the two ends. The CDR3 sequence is CASSLGSSTDTQYF. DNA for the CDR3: TGCGCCAGCAGCCTCGGTTCTAGCACAGATACGCAGTATTTT.

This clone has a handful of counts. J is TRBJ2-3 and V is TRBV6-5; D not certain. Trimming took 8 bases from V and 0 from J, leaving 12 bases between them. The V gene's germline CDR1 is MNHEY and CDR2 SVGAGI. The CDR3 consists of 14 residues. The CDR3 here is CASQAQPSTDTQYF. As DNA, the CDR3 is TGTGCCAGCCAAGCACAGCCGAGCACAGATACGCAGTATTTT.

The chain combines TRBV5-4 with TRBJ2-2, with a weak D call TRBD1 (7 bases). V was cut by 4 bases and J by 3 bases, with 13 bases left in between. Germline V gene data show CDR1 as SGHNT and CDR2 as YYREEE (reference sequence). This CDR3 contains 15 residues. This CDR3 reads CASSPQGGYTGELFF. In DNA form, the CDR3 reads TGTGCCAGCAGCCCTCAGGGGGGTTACACCGGGGAGCTGTTTTTT.